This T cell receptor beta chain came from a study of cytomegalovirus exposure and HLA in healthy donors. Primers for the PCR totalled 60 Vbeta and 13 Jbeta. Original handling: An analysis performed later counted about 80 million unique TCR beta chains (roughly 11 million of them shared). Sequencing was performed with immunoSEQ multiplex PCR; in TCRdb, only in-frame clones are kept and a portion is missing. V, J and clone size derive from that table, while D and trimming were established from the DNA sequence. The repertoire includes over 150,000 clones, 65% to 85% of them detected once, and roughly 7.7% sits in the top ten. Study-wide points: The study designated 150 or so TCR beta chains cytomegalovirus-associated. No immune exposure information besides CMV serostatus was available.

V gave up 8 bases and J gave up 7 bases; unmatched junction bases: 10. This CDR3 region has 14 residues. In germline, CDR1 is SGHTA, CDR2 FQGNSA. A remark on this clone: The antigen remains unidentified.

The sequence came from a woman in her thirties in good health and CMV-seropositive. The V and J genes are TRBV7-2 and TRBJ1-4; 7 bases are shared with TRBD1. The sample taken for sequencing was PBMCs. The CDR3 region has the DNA TGTGCCAGCTCCCTCGGGACAGTTACTGAAAAACTGTTTTTT. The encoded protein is CASSLGTVTEKLFF. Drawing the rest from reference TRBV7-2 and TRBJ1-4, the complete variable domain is GAGVSQSPSNKVTEKGKDVELRCDPISGHTALYWYRQSLGQGLEFLIYFQGNSAPDKSGLPSDRFSAERTGGSVSTLTIQRTQQEDSAVYLCASSLGTVTEKLFFGSGTQLSVL.